The 10 T cell receptor beta chains presented below share a single source sample, sequenced in a study of T-cell reconstitution after alpha-beta-depleted transplantation in children. TCRbeta library construction was performed incorporating unique molecular identifiers. TCRdb reanalysed the PCR reads using MiXCR and keeps one entry per CDR3 protein. The table records approximately 110,000 distinct CDR3 sequences, 20% to 25% of them present only once. The sample in question was PBMCs, mostly from graft donor cells, obtained 180 days after TCRalphabeta/CD19-depleted stem cell transplant. The origin of the receptors is a male patient aged 2-9 years who had a stem cell transplant for chronic granulomatous disease, so the T cells may come from the graft donor.

This clonotype was found many times. This rearrangement joins TRBV5-1 to TRBJ1-2; D remains ambiguous. This CDR3 region has 12 residues. Germline-derived CDR1 and CDR2 are SGHRS and YFSETQ. Trimming cost V 0 bases and J 8 bases, with 8 bases left between them. CDR3 region: CASSLGGRGYTF. The CDR3 bases are TGCGCCAGCAGCTTGGGAGGACGGGGCTACACCTTC.

This clonotype was picked up many times. The J gene is TRBJ1-1, the V gene TRBV12-3 or TRBV12-4, with 9 bases identical to TRBD1. Trimming cost V 3 bases and J 4 bases; bases outside gene matches: 3. The CDR3 has 14 residues. CDR3 loop: CASSFETGGTEAFF. The CDR3 DNA sequence: TGTGCCAGCAGTTTCGAGACAGGGGGCACTGAAGCTTTCTTT.

V is TRBV12-3 or TRBV12-4 and J is TRBJ2-7; D is undetermined. This CDR3 has 11 residues. The ends were cut back, 7 bases at V and 12 bases at J, with 16 bases in the middle. The CDR3 loop is CASNSRIDLYF. CDR3 bases: TGTGCCAGCAACTCTAGGATCGATCTGTACTTC.

This clonotype has a handful of counts. The rearrangement uses TRBV9 and TRBJ2-1; D perhaps matches TRBD2 (7 bases). Looked up from germline, CDR1 is SGDLS and CDR2 is YYNGEE. V lost 0 bases and J lost 7, with 14 bases in between. The CDR3 extends over 15 amino acids. The CDR3 sequence: CASSVAGGARNEQFF. In nucleotides, the CDR3 is TGTGCCAGCAGCGTAGCTGGGGGGGCCCGAAATGAGCAGTTCTTC.

In this sample, this clonotype turned up many times. V usage is TRBV20-1 and J usage is TRBJ2-3, with TRBD2 identical over 7 bases. Looked up from germline, CDR1 is DFQATT and CDR2 is SNEGSKA (reference sequence). The V and J ends lost 2 bases and 11 bases, in that order; junction bases with no gene match: 4. This CDR3 has 11 amino acids. This chain's CDR3 is CSARRGEKQYF. For the CDR3, the DNA is TGCAGTGCTAGACGGGGGGAGAAGCAGTATTTT.

This clonotype was seen ten or more times. The genes are TRBV11-1 and TRBJ2-7, with 10 bases identical to TRBD1. CDR1 and CDR2 (germline): SGHAT, FQDESV (reference sequence). V was clipped by 5 bases and J by 4 bases; unmatched bases: 5. CDR3 length: 14 amino acids. The CDR3 nucleotides read TGTGCCAGCAGCACTCCGGGACAGGGGTACGAGCAGTACTTC. This sequence encodes CASSTPGQGYEQYF. Full variable domain (missing parts from reference TRBV11-1 and TRBJ2-7): EAEVAQSPRYKITEKSQAVAFWCDPISGHATLYWYRQILGQGPELLVQFQDESVVDDSQLPKDRFSAERLKGVDSTLKIQPAELGDSAMYLCASSTPGQGYEQYFGPGTRLTVT.

The table lists this clonotype with a few counts. The V gene is TRBV10-3, the J gene TRBJ2-5; no clear D gene. The CDR3 spans 11 residues. Germline V gene lookup returns CDR1 ENHRY and CDR2 SYGVKD. V was pared by 3 bases and J by 9 bases, with 8 bases between. DNA of the CDR3: TGTGCCATCAGTGACTCTGGGGCCCAGTACTTC. It codes for CAISDSGAQYF.

The V gene is TRBV5-6, the J gene TRBJ2-3; no clear D. Germline-derived CDR1 and CDR2 are SGHDT and YYEEEE. The CDR3 has 13 residues. V dropped 1 base and J dropped 4 bases, with 7 bases sitting between them. Written as DNA, the CDR3 is TGTGCCAGCAGCTTGTCGGTCCCAGATACGCAGTATTTT. The encoded protein is CASSLSVPDTQYF.

This clonotype showed up just once. The rearrangement joins TRBV20-1 to TRBJ2-1; 14 bases agree with TRBD2. CDR3 length: 14 residues. The germline V gene has CDR1 DFQATT and CDR2 SNEGSKA (reference sequence). V dropped 3 bases and J dropped 14; count of bases not matched to a gene: 9. The DNA of the CDR3 is TGCAGTGCTAGTCAGGGACTAGCGGGAGATTTTGAGTTCTTC. It codes for CSASQGLAGDFEFF.

The rearrangement joins TRBV10-3 to TRBJ1-2; 8 nucleotides agree with TRBD1. V shed 4 bases, J shed 2 bases, and the junction held 9 bases outside the gene matches. The CDR3 is 16 amino acids. Looked up from germline, CDR1 is ENHRY and CDR2 is SYGVKD. Here the CDR3 reads CAISVTTGTGNYGYTF. DNA for the CDR3: TGTGCCATCAGTGTAACCACCGGGACAGGCAACTATGGCTACACCTTC.